What follows are 8 T cell receptor beta chains derived from one specimen sequenced in a study of blood T cell repertoires in COVID-19. Repertoires were generated with immunoSEQ multiplex PCR, while TCRdb's copy carries only in-frame clones and drops some. The repertoire holds 310,000 or so clones, roughly 87% seen once, with about 2.2% in the top ten. Input material: peripheral blood. These receptors were obtained from a woman aged 45-65 years who had recovered from COVID-19.

The rearrangement uses TRBV5-6 and TRBJ1-1; D remains unclear. This CDR3 comprises 15 residues. Germline lookup yields CDR1 SGHDT and CDR2 YYEEEE. V gave up 2 bases and J gave up 1 base, with 12 bases separating them. The CDR3 here is CASSFRVVANTEAFF. DNA of the CDR3: TGTGCCAGCAGCTTTCGGGTAGTAGCGAACACTGAAGCTTTCTTT. Full variable domain (outside the CDR3, taken from reference TRBV5-6 and TRBJ1-1): DAGVTQSPTHLIKTRGQQVTLRCSPKSGHDTVSWYQQALGQGPQFIFQYYEEEERQRGNFPDRFSGHQFPNYSSELNVNALLLGDSALYLCASSFRVVANTEAFFGQGTRLTVV.

This clone was detected only a few times. J is TRBJ2-1 and V is TRBV12-1; TRBD2, the D gene given by the table, was not confirmed from the DNA. TRBV12-1 is a recognized pseudogene. CDR3 length: 19 amino acids. CDR3 in DNA: TGTGCCAGCAGCTTTCCCCCCCCCGGCGGGAGGGGGGATTACAATGAGCAGTTCTTC. It codes for CASSFPPPGGRGDYNEQFF.

The rearrangement joins TRBV9 to TRBJ2-5, with D perhaps matching TRBD1 (5 bases). The CDR3 length is 15 residues. Trimming left V 0 bases short and J 4 bases short, with 13 bases between. Germline V CDR1 and CDR2: SGDLS, YYNGEE. The CDR3 nucleotides are TGTGCCAGCAGCGTAGCTCTGGGTACAGGAGAGACCCAGTACTTC. This translates into CASSVALGTGETQYF. The entire variable domain, with the rest obtained from reference TRBV9 and TRBJ2-5, is as follows: DSGVTQTPKHLITATGQRVTLRCSPRSGDLSVYWYQQSLDQGLQFLIQYYNGEERAKGNILERFSAQQFPDLHSELNLSSLELGDSALYFCASSVALGTGETQYFGPGTRLLVL.

On this clone: Different DNA sequences within this sample yield the same CDR3. The chain joins TRBV7-2 to TRBJ1-1; D remains ambiguous. Trimming cost V 0 bases and J 1 base, with 6 bases left between them. Germline V gene lookup returns CDR1 SGHTA and CDR2 FQGNSA. The CDR3 has 14 residues. DNA of the CDR3: TGTGCCAGCAGCTTAGCGGCGGGGAACACTGAAGCTTTCTTT. It yields the protein CASSLAAGNTEAFF.

By share, this clone counts as medium-sized (0.01 to 0.1%). This chain links TRBV2 with TRBJ1-5, with TRBD1 identical over 9 bases. J was trimmed by 0 bases and V by 8 bases; bases with no gene match: 8. Germline V gene lookup returns CDR1 SNHLY and CDR2 FYNNEI. The CDR3 extends over 16 amino acids. The CDR3 sequence is CASRDRELYSNQPQHF. The CDR3 nucleotides are TGTGCCAGCCGGGACAGGGAGCTTTATAGCAATCAGCCCCAGCATTTT.

A remark on this clone: Germline is not matched at one junction end, which may reflect a read error. This chain links TRBV30 with TRBJ2-1; possibly TRBD2 for D (6 bases). The germline V gene encodes CDR1 GTSNPN and CDR2 SVGIG (reference sequence). This CDR3 has 14 residues. The CDR3 loop reads CAWSSSLGGAYAIF. Here the CDR3 DNA reads TGTGCCTGGAGCTCCTCGTTGGGGGGAGCGTATGCGATCTTC.

This clone came up once. This rearrangement joins TRBV6-5 to TRBJ1-2; no clear D gene. V was trimmed by 5 bases and J by 7 bases, leaving 20 bases between them. Germline lookup yields CDR1 MNHEY and CDR2 SVGAGI. The CDR3 length is 15 residues. The CDR3 region is CASSPSEGLLGGYTF. The CDR3 DNA sequence: TGTGCCAGCAGTCCCTCCGAGGGTCTACTGGGTGGCTACACCTTC.

The J gene is TRBJ2-1, the V gene TRBV5-4; unclear D gene. V was shortened by 5 bases and J by 7 bases, with 13 bases between the two germline ends. This CDR3 has 13 amino acids. Germline V gene data show CDR1 as SGHNT and CDR2 as YYREEE (reference sequence). The CDR3 sequence is CASRPYSRNEQFF. DNA for the CDR3: TGTGCCAGCAGGCCGTACAGCCGGAATGAGCAGTTCTTC. Full variable domain (rest looked up from reference TRBV5-4 and TRBJ2-1): ETGVTQSPTHLIKTRGQQVTLRCSSQSGHNTVSWYQQALGQGPQFIFQYYREEENGRGNFPPRFSGLQFPNYSSELNVNALELDDSALYLCASRPYSRNEQFFGPGTRLTVL.